One and the same sample provided the 31 T cell receptor beta chains below, sequenced in a study of blood T cells in healthy people across ages. A second PCR, run for about 7 to 11 cycles, used a sample-barcoded 5' primer plus a J-beta primer mix. One entry per CDR3 protein results from TCRdb running MiXCR on the 5' RACE reads. The sample yields 750,000 to 850,000 distinct CDR3 sequences, 25% seen once. This same sample was also part of a study on T cells of mothers and their children.

Material for sequencing was blood. All receptors derive from a boy aged 5 to 17 in good health.

The chain links TRBV18 to TRBJ2-1; D tentatively reads TRBD1 or TRBD2 (5 bases each). Matching the DNA end better, TRBJ2-7 makes the J call doubtful. The CDR3 totals 13 residues. Looked up from germline, CDR1 is KGHSH and CDR2 is LQKENI. The CDR3 bases are TGTGCCAGCTCACTACACCGGGGCGTAGAGCAGTACTTC. Protein: CASSLHRGVEQYF.

This clonotype was detected only a few times. V usage is TRBV12-3 or TRBV12-4 and J usage is TRBJ2-1, with TRBD2 matching 10 bases. The J call may be wrong; the DNA end is better matched by TRBJ2-5. This CDR3 is built from 17 residues. DNA for the CDR3: TGTGCCAGCAGTTTAGGGCTAGCGGGAGACCTTCAGATGACCCAGTACTTC. As protein: CASSLGLAGDLQMTQYF.

This chain joins TRBV12-3 or TRBV12-4 and TRBJ2-1; the D gene could be TRBD1 or TRBD2 (5 bases each). Gene TRBJ2-7 matches the end of the DNA better, so the J call may be wrong. The CDR3 has 13 residues. CDR3 protein: CASSFRGHYEQYF. CDR3 nucleotides: TGTGCCAGCAGTTTCCGGGGCCACTACGAGCAGTACTTC.

The chain couples TRBV2 to TRBJ1-1, with 7 nucleotides matching TRBD1. The germline gives CDR1 SNHLY, CDR2 FYNNEI. The CDR3 runs to 14 residues. Unmatched junction bases numbered 5, after V lost 5 bases and J lost 2 bases. The CDR3 is CASSRTGINTEAFF. The CDR3 DNA sequence: TGTGCCAGCAGTAGGACAGGCATAAACACTGAAGCTTTCTTT.

CDR3 in DNA: TGTGCCAGCAGCAGGACAGGTCGGTACGAGCAGTACTTC. Its translation is CASSRTGRYEQYF. The genes are TRBV27 and TRBJ2-7; 7 bases match TRBD1. V lost 6 bases and J lost 4; bases outside the gene matches: 6. Germline-derived CDR1 and CDR2 are MNHEY and SMNVEV (reference sequence). This CDR3 is built from 13 residues.

In its sample, this clonotype was seen a few times. The chain employs TRBV6-2 or TRBV6-3 and TRBJ2-5, with 7 bases matching TRBD2. This CDR3 has 13 amino acids. Looked up from germline, CDR1 is MNHEY and CDR2 is SVGEGT. Trimming took 8 bases from V and 5 from J; bases not matched to a gene: 8. The CDR3 reads CASGLADLETQYF. DNA for the CDR3: TGTGCCAGCGGGCTAGCGGACCTTGAGACCCAGTACTTC.

A single count supports this clonotype. V gene TRBV30 combines with J gene TRBJ1-3; D may be TRBD1 (5 bases). V was pared by 5 bases and J by 0 bases, with 11 bases between. Looked up from germline, CDR1 is GTSNPN and CDR2 is SVGIG (reference sequence). The CDR3 is 14 amino acids. The CDR3 spells CAWATGFSGNTIYF. The CDR3, as DNA: TGTGCCTGGGCCACAGGATTCTCTGGAAACACCATATATTTT.

The CDR3 reads CASSVFEGAAYEQYF. The CDR3 DNA is TGTGCCAGCAGCGTATTTGAGGGCGCGGCCTACGAGCAGTACTTC. V gene TRBV9 combines with J gene TRBJ2-7, with D possibly being TRBD2 (5 bases). V was trimmed by 1 base and J by 2 bases, leaving 13 bases between them. Germline CDR1 SGDLS, CDR2 YYNGEE. This CDR3 has 15 amino acids.

There are many counts of this clonotype. The chain uses TRBV7-3 and TRBJ2-1; D is uncertain. In germline, CDR1 is SGHTA, CDR2 FQGTGA. CDR3 length equals 15 residues. V was trimmed by 1 base and J by 5 bases, leaving 12 bases between them. The CDR3, as DNA: TGTGCCAGCAGCTTAAATTTGGGCAGAAACAATGAGCAGTTCTTC. This encodes CASSLNLGRNNEQFF.

The chain uses TRBV20-1 and TRBJ2-7; 9 bases match TRBD2. V was pared by 6 bases and J by 5 bases, with 8 bases of the junction left unmatched. There are 13 residues in the CDR3. Per the germline V gene, CDR1 is DFQATT and CDR2 is SNEGSKA (reference sequence). The CDR3 is CSAGTSFRNEQYF. For the CDR3, the DNA is TGCAGTGCCGGGACTAGCTTTAGGAACGAGCAGTACTTC.

J is TRBJ2-1 and V is TRBV12-3 or TRBV12-4, with 7 bases fitting TRBD1. The CDR3 consists of 15 residues. V dropped 5 bases and J dropped 3; count of bases not matched to a gene: 7. The CDR3: CASSTPGGYYNEQFF. The CDR3 bases are TGTGCCAGCAGTACCCCAGGGGGATACTACAATGAGCAGTTCTTC.

V is TRBV20-1 and J is TRBJ2-2, with unresolved D. Trimming took off 6 bases at V and 6 bases at J, with 14 bases between the two ends. Germline V gene sequence: CDR1 DFQATT, CDR2 SNEGSKA (reference sequence). The CDR3 runs to 13 residues. The CDR3 is CSASLSRPGELFF. The DNA for the CDR3 is TGCAGTGCGAGTTTGTCCAGACCCGGGGAGCTGTTTTTT.

This clonotype was observed a handful of times. This CDR3 fails to terminate in the conserved phenylalanine or tryptophan, so it likely reflects a read error. The chain combines TRBV28 with TRBJ2-7, with 8 nucleotides matching TRBD1. Germline V gene data show CDR1 as MDHEN and CDR2 as SYDVKM. The ends lost 2 bases at V and 3 bases at J; junction bases unmatched: 6. The CDR3 runs 15 residues. In nucleotides, the CDR3 is TGTGCCAGCAGTTTAGACGGGACAGGTTTCTACGAGCAGTACATC. Translation gives CASSLDGTGFYEQYI.

This clonotype has more than one count but fewer than ten. The CDR3 nucleotides read TGCAGTGCTAGAGATCCCAGGGGAAGCGAGACCCAGTACTTC. Amino acids: CSARDPRGSETQYF. This sequence joins TRBV20-1 and TRBJ2-5, with a tentative D call TRBD1 (6 bases). With 0 bases removed from V and 5 bases from J, the gap between germline ends came to 13 bases. CDR1 DFQATT and CDR2 SNEGSKA come from the germline V gene (reference sequence). This CDR3 comprises 14 residues.

V gene TRBV27 combines with J gene TRBJ2-7; weak D call: TRBD2 (5 bases). This CDR3 comprises 14 residues. Germline V CDR1 and CDR2: MNHEY, SMNVEV (reference sequence). With 4 bases removed from V and 0 bases from J, the gap between germline ends came to 10 bases. CDR3: CASSSLAGSYEQYF. CDR3 bases: TGTGCCAGCAGTTCCCTAGCTGGCTCCTACGAGCAGTACTTC.

The chain uses TRBV9 and TRBJ2-4; D unclear. The germline V gene has CDR1 SGDLS and CDR2 YYNGEE. V lost 1 base and J lost 0, with 8 bases in between. This CDR3 has 15 amino acids. The CDR3: CASSVTDLAKNIQYF. CDR3 nucleotides: TGTGCCAGCAGCGTAACCGACTTAGCCAAAAACATTCAGTACTTC. The whole variable domain, filled in from reference TRBV9 and TRBJ2-4, reads DSGVTQTPKHLITATGQRVTLRCSPRSGDLSVYWYQQSLDQGLQFLIQYYNGEERAKGNILERFSAQQFPDLHSELNLSSLELGDSALYFCASSVTDLAKNIQYFGAGTRLSVL.

The chain couples TRBV9 to TRBJ2-5, with 8 bases aligning to TRBD1. In germline, CDR1 is SGDLS, CDR2 YYNGEE. Trimming took 2 bases from V and 5 from J; bases not matched to a gene: 11. There are 16 residues in the CDR3. CDR3 in DNA: TGTGCCAGCAGCGTTGTGGGCAGGGGGCGAAGCGAGACCCAGTACTTC. It specifies CASSVVGRGRSETQYF.

This clonotype was counted between two and nine times. This chain joins TRBV12-3 or TRBV12-4 and TRBJ1-1; no reliable D call. CDR3 length equals 17 residues. Trimming removed 0 bases at V and 5 bases at J, with 19 bases between. CDR3 nucleotide sequence: TGTGCCAGCAGTTTAGCTGGGTTGAGGAGGAGAAGTACTGAAGCTTTCTTT. Translation: CASSLAGLRRRSTEAFF.

The genes are TRBV12-3 or TRBV12-4 and TRBJ2-5; D perhaps matches TRBD1 (6 bases). The DNA end favors TRBJ2-7, so the J call may be wrong. CDR3 length: 15 amino acids. DNA for the CDR3: TGTGCCAGCAGTTTTTTGAGGACAGCCCAATACGAGCAGTACTTC. It yields the protein CASSFLRTAQYEQYF.

The chain has TRBV29-1 and TRBJ2-7; possibly TRBD1 or TRBD2 for D (5 bases each). The CDR3 runs 13 residues. Germline loops: CDR1 SQVTM, CDR2 ANQGSEA. With 6 bases removed from V and 1 base from J, the gap between germline ends came to 13 bases. As DNA, the CDR3 is TGCAGCGTCCAGGGAGAATGGTCCTACGAGCAGTACTTC. Translating gives CSVQGEWSYEQYF.

The chain links TRBV4-3 to TRBJ1-2; the D is unclear. Germline values: CDR1 LGHNA, CDR2 YSLEER. Trimming took off 0 bases at V and 1 base at J, with 12 bases between the two ends. The length of the CDR3 is 16 residues. In DNA, the CDR3 is TGCGCCAGCAGCCAAGATAGGGCCAGGAATAACTATGGCTACACCTTC. Translating gives CASSQDRARNNYGYTF.

V is TRBV7-2 and J is TRBJ1-4; D is perhaps TRBD1 (5 bases). Germline CDR1 reads SGHTA; CDR2 reads FQGNSA. CDR3 size: 14 residues. V was shortened by 4 bases and J by 8 bases, with 14 bases between the two germline ends. The CDR3 here is CASSSQGLIEKLFF. CDR3 DNA: TGTGCCAGCAGCTCCCAGGGTTTAATAGAAAAACTGTTTTTT.

Details on this clonotype: One end of the junction does not line up with germline, which may come from a read error. The V call is TRBV28, the J call TRBJ1-4; D remains ambiguous. Germline V lookup: CDR1 MDHEN, CDR2 SYDVKM. The CDR3 is 13 residues long. For the CDR3, the DNA is TGTGCCAGCAGCTGGGGAGGAAGTGAAGAACTGTTTTTT. It encodes CASSWGGSEELFF.

This clonotype was found a few times. The chain has TRBV11-2 and TRBJ1-4, with D perhaps matching TRBD1 (5 bases). Looked up from germline, CDR1 is SGHAT and CDR2 is FQNNGV. CDR3 length: 16 amino acids. V dropped 5 bases and J dropped 5 bases, with 18 bases sitting between them. The CDR3: CASSVTGGRKNEKLFF. Written as DNA, the CDR3 is TGTGCCAGCAGCGTAACCGGGGGAAGGAAGAATGAAAAACTGTTTTTT.

This clonotype was observed a handful of times. The rearrangement links TRBV6-1 to TRBJ2-5; 12 bases match TRBD1. Matching the DNA end better, TRBJ2-7 makes the J call doubtful. This CDR3 has 16 amino acids. In germline, CDR1 is MNHNS, CDR2 SASEGT. The CDR3: CASSVTGQGASYEQYF. Written as DNA, the CDR3 is TGTGCCAGCAGTGTTACGGGACAGGGGGCCTCCTACGAGCAGTACTTC.

The rearrangement joins TRBV5-1 to TRBJ2-1; D may be TRBD2 (6 bases). There are 16 residues in the CDR3. Per germline, CDR1 SGHRS and CDR2 YFSETQ. Trimming cost V 1 base and J 2 bases, with 13 bases left between them. This CDR3 reads CASSLHGTGPYNEQFF. CDR3 bases: TGCGCCAGCAGCTTGCATGGGACTGGTCCCTACAATGAGCAGTTCTTC.

As regards this clonotype: No conserved phenylalanine or tryptophan is present at the end of the CDR3, so a read error is the likely explanation. The CDR3 coding sequence is TGTGCCAGCAGTTACTCGGTCAGGGGGACACGATCCTACGAGCAGTACCTC. It is translated as CASSYSVRGTRSYEQYL. The chain uses TRBV6-2 or TRBV6-3 and TRBJ2-7, with TRBD1 matching over 7 bases. Germline-derived CDR1 and CDR2 are MNHEY and SVGEGT. CDR3 length: 17 residues. Trimming removed 0 bases from V and 1 base from J; junction bases left unmatched: 9.

The gene calls are TRBV2 and TRBJ1-2; 7 bases are shared with TRBD1. Trimming took 3 bases from V and 0 from J; bases not matched to a gene: 7. In germline, CDR1 is SNHLY, CDR2 FYNNEI. The CDR3 contains 16 residues. This CDR3 is CASSDPDRRTNYGYTF. The CDR3, as DNA: TGTGCCAGCAGTGACCCGGACAGGAGGACTAACTATGGCTACACCTTC.

The rearrangement uses TRBV29-1 and TRBJ1-1; D not resolved. The CDR3 extends over 12 amino acids. Trimming cost V 0 bases and J 10 bases, with 12 bases left between them. CDR1 is SQVTM, CDR2 ANQGSEA, per germline. CDR3 DNA sequence: TGCAGCGTTGAAGATCAAACCGGGCTAGCTTTCTTT. Protein product: CSVEDQTGLAFF.

V gene TRBV20-1 combines with J gene TRBJ1-4; D is ambiguous. The CDR3 covers 18 residues. The ends were cut back, 3 bases at V and 2 bases at J, with 22 bases in the middle. Germline assignment: CDR1 DFQATT and CDR2 SNEGSKA (reference sequence). This CDR3 is CSASPWPLRMGTNEKLFF. The CDR3, as DNA: TGCAGTGCTAGCCCCTGGCCGTTGAGGATGGGGACTAATGAAAAACTGTTTTTT.

The V call is TRBV9, the J call TRBJ1-2, with no clear D. Trimming shortened V by 3 bases and J by 4 bases, and 4 bases separated the two germline ends. The germline gives CDR1 SGDLS, CDR2 YYNGEE. The CDR3 is made up of 11 amino acids. As DNA, the CDR3 is TGTGCCAGCAGCGCCTTCTATGGCTACACCTTC. It specifies CASSAFYGYTF.